A selection of T cell receptor beta chains follows, all from one sample in a study of glioma-infiltrating T cells after dendritic cell vaccination. The method was immunoSEQ multiplex PCR; TCRdb's version includes in-frame clones alone and lacks a portion of them. In the table there are roughly 100,000 clones, roughly 76% of which are singletons. The specimen comprised blood, sampled before dendritic cell vaccination. The receptors here all came from a human donor with glioblastoma. CDR3s include the opening cysteine and the closing phenylalanine or tryptophan. The order of the fields is V gene, clone size, D gene, J gene, CDR3 DNA, CDR3 protein. A D gene is named only where the DNA matches it firmly. A clone size is listed for some rows: how often the clone was seen (once, few, many), or a class if it is expanded.

TRBV5-4	.	TRBD1	TRBJ1-1	TGTGCCAGCAGCTCGGGACAGCTCATGAACACTGAAGCTTTCTTT	CASSSGQLMNTEAFF
TRBV9	.	.	TRBJ1-6	TGTGCCAGCACCCCCTCGGGCTCCTATAATTCACCCCTCCACTTT	CASTPSGSYNSPLHF
TRBV6-5	.	.	TRBJ1-2	TGTGCCAGCAGTTACTCGACTGCCCTGGGCTATGGCTACACCTTC	CASSYSTALGYGYTF
TRBV6-6	.	.	TRBJ1-1	TGTGCCAGCAGTTACTCGAGTACAGGGCGAACTGAAGCTTTCTTT	CASSYSSTGRTEAFF
TRBV11-2	.	.	TRBJ1-1	TGTGCCAGCAGCTTAGATTCACAGAACACTGAAGCTTTCTTT	CASSLDSQNTEAFF
TRBV10-3	.	.	TRBJ1-2	TGTGCCATCAGTGAGCTGGGACTCCATGGCTACACCTTC	CAISELGLHGYTF
TRBV2	.	.	TRBJ2-1	TGTGCCAGCAGTGAGGCGGAGGATTACAATGAGCAGTTCTTC	CASSEAEDYNEQFF
TRBV18	.	.	TRBJ1-1	TGTGCCAGCTCACCTCTTGCGGTGAACACTGAAGCTTTCTTT	CASSPLAVNTEAFF
TRBV7-3	.	.	TRBJ2-7	TGTGCCAGCAGCTTAAGTGCAGGGGGGAACGAGCAGTACTTC	CASSLSAGGNEQYF
TRBV10-3	once	TRBD2	TRBJ2-7	TGTGCCATCAGTGAACCGGGGGGGGTCCGCGAGCAGTACTTC	CAISEPGGVREQYF
TRBV27	.	TRBD2	TRBJ2-7	TGTGCCAGCAGTTTAACTAGCGGGGGCCCTTCCTACGAGCAGTACTTC	CASSLTSGGPSYEQYF
TRBV10-3	.	.	TRBJ2-5	TGTGCCATCAGTGGGGCCGGAACCGGAGGGCAAGAGACCCAGTACTTC	CAISGAGTGGQETQYF
TRBV6-1	.	TRBD1	TRBJ1-2	TGTGCCAGCAGTGAGAGGGACAGGGCTATCGAGGGCTACACCTTC	CASSERDRAIEGYTF
TRBV5-8	.	.	TRBJ2-3	TGTGCCAGCAGCTTGGGTGATGGACTCACAGATACGCAGTATTTT	CASSLGDGLTDTQYF
TRBV7-2	medium-sized	.	TRBJ1-5	TGTGCCAGCAGCTTAAACGGGGGGCTCAATCAGCCCCAGCATTTT	CASSLNGGLNQPQHF
TRBV19	once	TRBD1	TRBJ2-7	TGTGCCAGTAGTATCCGGGACAGGGAAATCGAGCAGTACTTC	CASSIRDREIEQYF
TRBV14	.	.	TRBJ2-6	TGTGCCAGCAGCCAAGATCGGCAGAGGTCCTCTGGGGCCAACGTCCTGACTTTC	CASSQDRQRSSGANVLTF
TRBV10-3	.	.	TRBJ1-1	TGTGCCATCAGTGTAGGGGAGGGTAAAACTTTCTTT	CAISVGEGKTFF